A single TCR beta chain is shown here with its context. Germline CDR1 MDHEN, CDR2 SYDVKM. The CDR3 loop spans 11 amino acids. Trimming left V 5 bases short and J 8 bases short, with 9 bases between. Time point of the sample: pretreatment peripheral blood. The data were obtained in a study of PD-L1 blockade in urothelial cancer. Each PCR received spiked synthetic TCR analog templates. Generated by immunoSEQ multiplex PCR, the TCRdb table keeps only in-frame clones and is missing some. The profile covers 70,000 to 100,000 clones, with roughly 84% appearing a single time and 2% to 2.5% taken by the ten largest.

This chain uses TRBV28 with TRBJ1-2, with D perhaps TRBD1 (5 bases). The TCR sequence derives from a man aged 55 to 70 with urothelial cancer. The starting material was PBMCs, obtained around atezolizumab (anti-PD-L1) treatment. CDR3 in DNA: TGTGCCAGCAGTCGGGGGAGAGGCTACACCTTC. Residues: CASSRGRGYTF.